This T cell receptor beta chain was recovered during a study of T cells in Graves' hyperthyroidism and ophthalmopathy. Notes on the study in general: The model foresaw ophthalmopathy a median approximately 6.1 months prior to onset. Researchers report that a 13 V-J model separated ophthalmopathy from stable hyperthyroidism.

Thyroid ultrasound and orbital computed tomography, with clinical symptoms and serum thyroxine and TRAb, informed diagnoses. Fresh peripheral blood, about 10 ml of it, supplied the PBMCs. The germline gives CDR1 MNHEY, CDR2 SMNVEV (reference sequence). Trimming cost V 6 bases and J 0 bases, with 28 bases left between them. The CDR3 length is 20 residues. There were TCR beta CDR3 regions amplified from RNA transcripts. HTBI primers were the set used in a first-round RT-PCR of the TCR CDR3. TCRdb reprocessed the multiplex PCR reads with MiXCR, giving one entry per CDR3 protein. The sample has around 270,000 distinct CDR3 sequences, about 19% seen once. This clonotype was seen repeatedly, ten times or more. The antigen is not known.

The specimen sequenced was blood. The J gene is TRBJ2-3, the V gene TRBV27; tentatively, D is TRBD2 (6 bases). This TCR came from a middle-aged man with Graves' ophthalmopathy. The CDR3 here is CASSRRGSGLGSDSTDTQYF. The CDR3 DNA reads TGTGCCAGCAGCCGTAGGGGTAGCGGCCTGGGGAGCGATAGCACAGATACGCAGTATTTT.